This T cell receptor beta chain was sequenced for a study of OX40 agonist ivuxolimab in advanced cancers. Overall study context: Prior checkpoint blockade (anti-PD-1, anti-PD-L1 or anti-CTLA-4) was permitted; roughly 40% had it.

Sequencing used immunoSEQ multiplex PCR; TCRdb keeps in-frame clones, though not all of them. The sample gives about 93,000 clones, under 95% of which show up once; roughly 0.53% is in the top ten. Germline CDR1 reads SGDLS; CDR2 reads YYNGEE. V was clipped by 3 bases and J by 11 bases; unmatched bases: 9. The CDR3 loop spans 14 amino acids. About this clone itself: The antigen is undetermined.

Exclusion applied to patients with autoimmune disease history or systemic immunosuppression. General study findings and limits: Some patients who did not respond also had low normalized T-cell clonal expansion. Mean expanded clone counts were higher in CD8+ than CD4+ T cells.

The rearrangement uses TRBV9 and TRBJ1-3; 9 bases are shared with TRBD1. The receptor was derived from an adult with an advanced solid tumor such as melanoma, head and neck, liver or kidney cancer. Sequencing used CD4+ or CD8+ T cells sorted from blood, obtained in a trial of the OX40 agonist ivuxolimab. CDR3 loop: CASSARTGVNAIYF. For the CDR3, the DNA is TGTGCCAGCAGCGCGCGGACAGGGGTTAATGCCATATATTTT.